This T cell receptor beta chain was captured in a study of T cell clonality in common variable immunodeficiency. Study outcomes and limitations: CVID subjects shared fewer TCRbeta clones than healthy controls did. Repertoire-complication correlations in CVID were limited by patient heterogeneity. In common variable immunodeficiency, TCR beta chains reportedly carried fewer deletions and N-nucleotide insertions.

This CDR3 contains 15 residues. Losses at the gene ends were 3 bases for V and 6 bases for J; bases not matched to a gene: 7. Germline V lookup: CDR1 LNHDA, CDR2 SQIVND (reference sequence). This clone was counted many times. Its antigen is unknown. The read terminates 3 residues ahead of where the CDR3 ends, so the germline J gene completes it. Equal genomic DNA amounts from CVID and control samples were sequenced. Assay: immunoSEQ multiplex PCR; the TCRdb copy retains only in-frame clones and omits some. The sample is made up of roughly 42,000 clones, none counted only once. The chain recombines TRBV19 with TRBJ2-3; 9 nucleotides match TRBD2. This TCR was sampled from a person between 18 and 75 years old in good health. The source material was peripheral blood mononuclear cells. The CDR3 is CASSMGRGGRDTQYF. CDR3 DNA, as far as it was read: TGTGCCAGTAGTATGGGGCGGGGGGGACGGGATACG. The full variable domain, with the rest looked up from reference TRBV19 and TRBJ2-3, is DGGITQSPKYLFRKEGQNVTLSCEQNLNHDAMYWYRQDPGQGLRLIYYSQIVNDFQKGDIAEGYSVSREKKESFPLTVTSAQKNPTAFYLCASSMGRGGRDTQYFGPGTRLTVL.